The 5 T cell receptor beta chains listed next were all sequenced from one sample in a study of vaccination effects on CD4 cells after COVID-19. For these receptors, no antigen is known. The method was immunoSEQ multiplex PCR; TCRdb's version includes in-frame clones alone and lacks a portion of them. The sample has about 73,000 clones, roughly four fifths seen once. Between days 9 and 10 of culture, CD4+ T cells were separated out. All participants had two doses of either the BNT162b2 or mRNA-1273 vaccine. The sequenced sample was CD4+ T cells from PBMCs cultured without peptide, obtained after COVID-19 vaccination. The receptors were gathered from a human donor who received a COVID-19 vaccine.

The genes are TRBV24-1 and TRBJ2-3; maybe TRBD2 (5 bases). CDR1 and CDR2 (germline): KGHDR, SFDVKD. V lost 3 bases and J lost 0, with 6 bases in between. The CDR3 length is 14 residues. The CDR3 coding sequence is TGTGCCACCAGTGATCCGGGAAGCACAGATACGCAGTATTTT. Its protein is CATSDPGSTDTQYF.

The chain employs TRBV6-4 and TRBJ2-7; 7 bases are shared with TRBD1. Germline trimming cut 6 bases from V and 3 bases from J; bases unmatched to any gene: 8. In germline, CDR1 is MRHNA, CDR2 SNTAGT. The CDR3 is 14 residues long. CDR3 in amino acids: CASSDREQDYEQYV. CDR3 bases: TGTGCCAGCAGCGACAGGGAACAGGACTACGAGCAGTACGTC.

The CDR3 region has the DNA TGTGCCAGCGGAGGGGCGGGGCGCCTGGCTGAAGCTTTCTTT. This gives the protein CASGGAGRLAEAFF. The chain has TRBV9 and TRBJ1-1; D possibly corresponds to TRBD1 (5 bases). This CDR3 has 14 amino acids. Germline V gene lookup returns CDR1 SGDLS and CDR2 YYNGEE. The V and J ends lost 7 bases and 6 bases respectively, with 19 bases between them.

A single count supports this clone. The chain couples TRBV6-5 to TRBJ1-5; D perhaps matches TRBD1 (6 bases). The CDR3 spans 15 residues. CDR1 MNHEY and CDR2 SVGAGI come from the germline V gene. Trimming shortened V by 2 bases and J by 8 bases, and 16 bases separated the two germline ends. CDR3 in DNA: TGTGCCAGCAGTTACCGGGCAGGGGTGGCGGAGCCCCAGCATTTT. This encodes CASSYRAGVAEPQHF.

V gene TRBV6-1 combines with J gene TRBJ2-7; tentatively, D is TRBD1 or TRBD2 (5 bases each). The V and J ends lost 0 bases and 3 bases respectively, with 9 bases between them. The V gene's germline CDR1 is MNHNS and CDR2 SASEGT. This CDR3 region has 14 residues. The CDR3: CASSEASGHYEQYV. The CDR3, as DNA: TGTGCCAGCAGTGAAGCTTCGGGGCACTACGAGCAGTACGTC.